The rows below give T cell receptor beta chains drawn from one sample of a study of shared clonotypes between healthy human individuals. TCRdb's copy holds only in-frame clones and misses some; the assay was immunoSEQ multiplex PCR. The sample yields about 2 million clones, approximately 94% seen once. The sequenced material came from naive CD8+ T cells sorted from blood. These receptor sequences come from a man in his late teens or twenties in good health. Each CDR3 is given with its conserved first and last residue. D genes are given only for firm matches. Clone size appears in some rows only: once, few, many, or a class for an expanded clone.

j_call: TRBJ2-7
clone_size: NA
v_call: TRBV11-1
d_call: NA
cdr3_aa: CASSLGGGSYEQYF
cdr3_nt: TGTGCCAGCAGCTTGGGTGGGGGATCCTACGAGCAGTACTTC

j_call: TRBJ2-7
clone_size: NA
v_call: TRBV27
d_call: TRBD2
cdr3_aa: CASRGLAGQTGSYEQYF
cdr3_nt: TGTGCCAGCAGAGGACTAGCGGGACAAACAGGCTCCTACGAGCAGTACTTC

j_call: TRBJ2-5
clone_size: once
v_call: TRBV7-8
d_call: NA
cdr3_aa: CASSLDWVQETQYF
cdr3_nt: TGTGCCAGCAGCTTAGACTGGGTCCAAGAGACCCAGTACTTC

j_call: TRBJ2-1
clone_size: NA
v_call: TRBV2
d_call: TRBD2
cdr3_aa: CASSEGSGAYNEQFF
cdr3_nt: TGTGCCAGCAGTGAAGGTAGCGGGGCCTACAATGAGCAGTTCTTC

j_call: TRBJ2-1
clone_size: NA
v_call: TRBV19
d_call: TRBD1
cdr3_aa: CATMKYPGTAPDYNEQFF
cdr3_nt: TGTGCCACCATGAAGTATCCCGGGACAGCTCCCGACTACAATGAGCAGTTCTTC

j_call: TRBJ2-1
clone_size: NA
v_call: TRBV13
d_call: NA
cdr3_aa: CASSFARREQFF
cdr3_nt: TGTGCCAGCAGCTTTGCGCGTCGGGAGCAGTTCTTC

j_call: TRBJ2-7
clone_size: NA
v_call: TRBV9
d_call: NA
cdr3_aa: CASSLDGTYEQYF
cdr3_nt: TGTGCCAGCAGCTTAGACGGGACCTACGAGCAGTACTTC

j_call: TRBJ2-7
clone_size: NA
v_call: TRBV19
d_call: NA
cdr3_aa: CANSYEQYF
cdr3_nt: TGTGCCAACTCCTACGAGCAGTACTTC

j_call: TRBJ2-1
clone_size: NA
v_call: TRBV11-2
d_call: NA
cdr3_aa: CASSSSGTLYNEQFF
cdr3_nt: TGTGCCAGCAGCTCCTCCGGGACACTTTACAATGAGCAGTTCTTC

j_call: TRBJ1-2
clone_size: NA
v_call: TRBV7-9
d_call: NA
cdr3_aa: CASSLGVYGYTF
cdr3_nt: TGTGCCAGCAGCCTTGGGGTCTATGGCTACACCTTC

j_call: TRBJ1-1
clone_size: NA
v_call: TRBV7-6
d_call: NA
cdr3_aa: CASSLGFDTEAFF
cdr3_nt: TGTGCCAGCAGCTTAGGGTTTGACACTGAAGCTTTCTTT

j_call: TRBJ1-1
clone_size: NA
v_call: TRBV5-6
d_call: NA
cdr3_aa: CASSEGWTEAFF
cdr3_nt: TGTGCCAGCAGCGAGGGGTGGACTGAAGCTTTCTTT

j_call: TRBJ2-2
clone_size: NA
v_call: TRBV7-3
d_call: NA
cdr3_aa: CASSLIAAESDGELFF
cdr3_nt: TGTGCCAGCAGCTTAATAGCGGCGGAAAGTGACGGGGAGCTGTTTTTT

j_call: TRBJ2-2
clone_size: NA
v_call: TRBV29-1
d_call: NA
cdr3_aa: CSWQSAGELFF
cdr3_nt: TGCAGCTGGCAGTCCGCTGGGGAGCTGTTTTTT

j_call: TRBJ2-7
clone_size: NA
v_call: TRBV27
d_call: NA
cdr3_aa: CASSFSSSYEQYF
cdr3_nt: TGTGCCAGCAGTTTCTCGTCCTCCTACGAGCAGTACTTC

j_call: TRBJ2-7
clone_size: NA
v_call: TRBV28
d_call: TRBD1
cdr3_aa: CASSPKGQGLRYEQYF
cdr3_nt: TGTGCCAGCAGTCCCAAGGGACAGGGATTACGGTACGAGCAGTACTTC

j_call: TRBJ2-3
clone_size: NA
v_call: TRBV28
d_call: NA
cdr3_aa: CASRPPGLLTDTQYF
cdr3_nt: TGTGCCAGCAGACCACCGGGACTTCTCACAGATACGCAGTATTTT